What follows is one T cell receptor (beta chain) and its context. Its antigen is not identified. This record belongs to a study of T cells in Graves' hyperthyroidism and ophthalmopathy. Study outcomes and limitations: In validation, the model predicted ophthalmopathy. These predictions came a median 6.5 months before onset.

Patients with uncontrolled infections, other autoimmune diseases, pregnancy or lactation were excluded. PBMCs were obtained from 10 ml fresh peripheral blood. Germline assignment: CDR1 MRHNA and CDR2 SNTAGT. The germline V and J ends were trimmed by 1 base and 0 bases, with 10 bases remaining between them. The CDR3 is 16 amino acids. What was amplified from RNA transcripts were TCR beta CDR3 regions. The primer set for the first-round RT-PCR of the TCR CDR3 was HTBI. MiXCR was run by TCRdb on the multiplex PCR reads, yielding one entry per CDR3 protein. The table lists more than 300,000 distinct CDR3 sequences, less than 20% of them singletons.

The V gene is TRBV6-4, the J gene TRBJ1-3; D not certain. The source material was blood. The clonotype originates from a man between 18 and 35 years old with Graves' ophthalmopathy. In DNA, the CDR3 is TGTGCCAGCAGTGACTATCGGCCTTCCTCTGGAAACACCATATATTTT. Encoded protein: CASSDYRPSSGNTIYF.